This entry lists 29 T cell receptor beta chains sequenced from one sample in a study of beta chain features in type 1 diabetes. The entirety of the isolated RNA underwent reverse transcription, so expressed TCRB transcripts were sequenced. TCRdb's table, derived via immunoSEQ multiplex PCR, lists solely in-frame clones and lacks some. The sample includes approximately 29,000 clones, less than 65% of them seen just once. No antigen has been assigned to these receptors. General observations from the study: TCRB CDR3s from Type 1 diabetes patients were moderately but significantly shorter in all four CD4+ subsets.

The sample was Tregs from blood. The receptors come from a woman aged 25 to 45 with type 1 diabetes.

The J gene is TRBJ2-3, the V gene TRBV7-3; possibly TRBD2 for D (6 bases). Germline V gene lookup returns CDR1 SGHTA and CDR2 FQGTGA. V lost 0 bases to trimming and J lost 8 bases, with 15 bases between them. The CDR3 is made up of 15 amino acids. DNA for the CDR3: TGTGCCAGCAGCTTAACGGGAGCGTCGGGGGTTACGCAGTATTTT. This encodes CASSLTGASGVTQYF.

This clone was seen more than once but under ten times. The J gene is TRBJ2-3, the V gene TRBV5-8; 7 bases map to TRBD2. V lost 5 bases and J lost 5; bases outside the gene matches: 2. The CDR3 runs to 12 residues. The germline gives CDR1 SGHTS, CDR2 YDEGEE. CDR3 in DNA: TGTGCCAGCAGTTCTAGCGGAGATACGCAGTATTTT. It translates to CASSSSGDTQYF.

This chain links TRBV6-5 with TRBJ2-2; D unresolved. This CDR3 comprises 15 residues. Germline CDR1 reads MNHEY; CDR2 reads SVGAGI. Trimming pared 0 bases from V and 6 bases from J, leaving 11 bases between. The CDR3 reads CASSYSRSDSGELFF. DNA of the CDR3: TGTGCCAGCAGTTACTCGAGGTCCGACTCCGGGGAGCTGTTTTTT.

J is TRBJ1-3 and V is TRBV29-1; a possible D gene is TRBD1 (5 bases). V was trimmed by 4 bases and J by 0 bases, leaving 7 bases between them. There are 13 residues in the CDR3. CDR1 and CDR2 from the germline V gene are SQVTM and ANQGSEA. CDR3 residues: CSVGQTSGNTIYF. The CDR3 bases are TGCAGCGTTGGACAGACCTCTGGAAACACCATATATTTT. Together with reference TRBV29-1 and TRBJ1-3, the CDR3 gives the full variable domain: SAVISQKPSRDICQRGTSLTIQCQVDSQVTMMFWYRQQPGQSLTLIATANQGSEATYESGFVIDKFPISRPNLTFSTLTVSNMSPEDSSIYLCSVGQTSGNTIYFGEGSWLTVV.

The V gene is TRBV6-1, the J gene TRBJ2-7; 9 nucleotides line up with TRBD2. V lost 6 bases to trimming and J lost 7 bases; unmatched junction nucleotides: 13. The CDR3 has 15 residues. Per germline, CDR1 MNHNS and CDR2 SASEGT. CDR3 coding DNA: TGTGCCAGCAGGCGTGCTCGGGGACTAGCTTTTGAGCAGTACTTC. It is translated as CASRRARGLAFEQYF.

The V and J genes are TRBV2 and TRBJ1-2; D possibly corresponds to TRBD1 (5 bases). The germline CDR1 and CDR2 sequences are SNHLY and FYNNEI. The CDR3 spans 13 residues. Trimming removed 6 bases from V and 1 base from J, with 9 bases in between. The CDR3 sequence is CASSAQGNYGYTF. Written as DNA, the CDR3 is TGTGCCAGCAGCGCCCAGGGTAACTATGGCTACACCTTC. The full variable domain, completed using reference TRBV2 and TRBJ1-2, is EPEVTQTPSHQVTQMGQEVILRCVPISNHLYFYWYRQILGQKVEFLVSFYNNEISEKSEIFDDQFSVERPDGSNFTLKIRSTKLEDSAMYFCASSAQGNYGYTFGSGTRLTVV.

This chain joins TRBV5-6 and TRBJ2-5; TRBD1 matches at 8 bases. CDR1 SGHDT and CDR2 YYEEEE come from the germline V gene. The V gene end was trimmed by 4 bases and the J gene end by 4 bases; junction bases not matched to a gene: 9. CDR3 length: 15 residues. The CDR3 loop reads CASSGGWTGRETQYF. The CDR3 region has the DNA TGTGCCAGCAGCGGAGGCTGGACAGGGAGAGAGACCCAGTACTTC.

Here the CDR3 DNA reads TGTGCCAGTAGTACCGGGACAGGGGCCTACGAGCAGTACTTC. Translating it yields CASSTGTGAYEQYF. The chain joins TRBV19 to TRBJ2-7; 10 nucleotides agree with TRBD1. V trimming: 4 bases; J trimming: 2 bases; junction bases outside the gene matches: 2. CDR3 length equals 14 residues. Germline V gene sequence: CDR1 LNHDA, CDR2 SQIVND (reference sequence). Drawing the rest from reference TRBV19 and TRBJ2-7, the complete variable domain is DGGITQSPKYLFRKEGQNVTLSCEQNLNHDAMYWYRQDPGQGLRLIYYSQIVNDFQKGDIAEGYSVSREKKESFPLTVTSAQKNPTAFYLCASSTGTGAYEQYFGPGTRLTVT.

The chain has TRBV30 and TRBJ1-1; D perhaps matches TRBD1 (6 bases). CDR1 and CDR2 (germline): GTSNPN, SVGIG (reference sequence). The CDR3 totals 12 residues. Trimming shortened V by 4 bases and J by 11 bases, and 17 bases separated the two germline ends. CDR3 nucleotides: TGTGCCTGGACCCGGGGGGCCGTATTGGCTTTCTTT. Encoded protein: CAWTRGAVLAFF.

V gene TRBV10-3 combines with J gene TRBJ1-4; 8 nucleotides match TRBD1. The CDR3 spans 16 residues. CDR1 is ENHRY, CDR2 SYGVKD, per germline. Trimming took 0 bases from V and 8 from J; bases not matched to a gene: 8. Here the CDR3 reads CAISESGTGGSEKLFF. CDR3 bases: TGTGCCATCAGTGAGTCGGGGACAGGCGGATCGGAAAAACTGTTTTTT.

V and J are TRBV30 and TRBJ1-2, with a possible D match to TRBD1 (5 bases). The CDR3 extends over 13 amino acids. Germline CDR1 is GTSNPN and CDR2 is SVGIG (reference sequence). V gave up 3 bases and J gave up 6 bases, with 14 bases separating them. CDR3 DNA: TGTGCCTGGAGACCGGGGGAACTCAATGGCTACACCTTC. Its translation is CAWRPGELNGYTF.

This sequence joins TRBV30 and TRBJ1-3; D not resolved. V shed 0 bases and J shed 0 bases, with 6 bases lying between them. The CDR3 is 14 amino acids. Germline CDR1 is GTSNPN and CDR2 is SVGIG (reference sequence). CDR3 coding DNA: TGTGCCTGGAGTGTACCGGGCTCTGGAAACACCATATATTTT. Its translation: CAWSVPGSGNTIYF.

V usage is TRBV5-8 and J usage is TRBJ2-5, with 8 positions matching TRBD1. The trim removed 4 bases at V and 4 bases at J, leaving 9 bases unmatched. Germline loops: CDR1 SGHTS, CDR2 YDEGEE. The CDR3 contains 15 residues. The CDR3 DNA reads as TGTGCCAGCAGCGGAGGCTGGACAGGGAGAGAGACCCAGTACTTC. This translates into CASSGGWTGRETQYF. The full variable domain, in which reference TRBV5-8 and TRBJ2-5 provide the parts outside the CDR3, is EAGVTQSPTHLIKTRGQQATLRCSPISGHTSVYWYQQALGLGLQFLLWYDEGEERNRGNFPPRFSGRQFPNYSSELNVNALELEDSALYLCASSGGWTGRETQYFGPGTRLLVL.

This chain connects TRBV6-5 to TRBJ2-1, with 7 bases aligning to TRBD2. From germline, CDR1 is MNHEY and CDR2 SVGAGI. After removal of 7 bases from V and 6 bases from J, the junction contained 6 bases not matched to a gene. This CDR3 region has 13 residues. CDR3 sequence reads: CASTRESSNEQFF. The CDR3 DNA reads as TGTGCCAGCACGCGGGAGTCTAGCAATGAGCAGTTCTTC.

The V gene is TRBV6-1, the J gene TRBJ2-5, with a weak D call TRBD2 (5 bases). Judging by the DNA end, TRBJ2-7 fits better; the J call may be wrong. The CDR3 contains 15 residues. CDR1 and CDR2 (germline): MNHNS, SASEGT. CDR3 amino acids: CASSEGFAGFYEQYF. In DNA form, the CDR3 reads TGTGCCAGCAGTGAAGGGTTCGCGGGTTTCTACGAGCAGTACTTC.

This clone appeared a few times. This rearrangement joins TRBV28 to TRBJ2-1, with D possibly being TRBD2 (6 bases). CDR3 length: 13 amino acids. Germline CDR1 MDHEN, CDR2 SYDVKM. Trimming removed 8 bases from V and 3 bases from J, with 11 bases in between. The DNA of the CDR3 is TGTGCCAGCGGGACTCCCTTCTACAATGAGCAGTTCTTC. Its translation: CASGTPFYNEQFF.

The chain is built from TRBV18 and TRBJ2-3, with 8 bases that match TRBD1. V was pared by 8 bases and J by 5 bases, with 3 bases of the junction left unmatched. The CDR3 length is 12 residues. From germline, CDR1 is KGHSH and CDR2 LQKENI. The CDR3 DNA is TGTGCCAGCGGACAGGGACAAGATACGCAGTATTTT. This encodes CASGQGQDTQYF.

The chain couples TRBV14 to TRBJ2-7; 10 bases are shared with TRBD2. V gave up 8 bases and J gave up 2 bases; unmatched junction bases: 6. CDR3 length equals 14 residues. Germline V gene lookup returns CDR1 SGHDN and CDR2 FVKESK. CDR3 coding DNA: TGTGCCAGCGCCGGACTAGCGGTCCCCTACGAGCAGTACTTC. Translated: CASAGLAVPYEQYF.

This chain links TRBV5-1 with TRBJ2-1, with 8 bases lining up with TRBD2. Germline loops: CDR1 SGHRS, CDR2 YFSETQ. V lost 4 bases, J lost 5 bases, and 8 bases stayed unmatched. The CDR3 is made up of 15 amino acids. The CDR3 sequence is CASSPSSGNNNEQFF. CDR3 bases: TGCGCCAGCAGCCCTAGTAGCGGGAATAACAATGAGCAGTTCTTC.

The chain uses TRBV7-3 and TRBJ2-7; 12 nucleotides line up with TRBD2. CDR1 and CDR2 (germline): SGHTA, FQGTGA. The CDR3 has 15 amino acids. Trimming cost V 3 bases and J 4 bases; bases outside gene matches: 4. For the CDR3, the DNA is TGTGCCAGCAGCTTGACCGGGACTAGCGGGTACGAGCAGTACTTC. This translates into CASSLTGTSGYEQYF.

This chain joins TRBV9 and TRBJ2-5; maybe TRBD2 (6 bases). V lost 3 bases and J lost 4, with 19 bases in between. The CDR3 totals 16 residues. Germline V gives CDR1 SGDLS, CDR2 YYNGEE. CDR3 nucleotides: TGTGCCAGCAGCGAAAGTCTGAGACTAGAGAGAGAGACCCAGTACTTC. Encoded protein: CASSESLRLERETQYF.

Only a few counts were recorded for this clone. The chain combines TRBV19 with TRBJ2-4; weak D call: TRBD2 (6 bases). Trimming took 8 bases from V and 1 from J, leaving 15 bases between them. This CDR3 is built from 15 residues. Per germline, CDR1 LNHDA and CDR2 SQIVND (reference sequence). The CDR3 coding sequence is TGTGCCAGTTCCAAGGAGGGGTTTGCCAAAAACATTCAGTACTTC. Translated: CASSKEGFAKNIQYF.

The V gene is TRBV5-6, the J gene TRBJ1-1; possibly TRBD1 for D (6 bases). The CDR3 is 13 residues long. The ends were cut back, 4 bases at V and 4 bases at J, with 11 bases in the middle. From germline, CDR1 is SGHDT and CDR2 YYEEEE. In nucleotides, the CDR3 is TGTGCCAGCAGCAGACACAGGGCCACTGAAGCTTTCTTT. Translation: CASSRHRATEAFF.

The chain employs TRBV19 and TRBJ1-5; weak D call: TRBD1 (6 bases). The CDR3 extends over 16 amino acids. The germline V gene has CDR1 LNHDA and CDR2 SQIVND (reference sequence). The germline V and J ends were trimmed by 5 bases and 4 bases, with 18 bases remaining between them. The DNA for the CDR3 is TGTGCCAGTAGTGCTAGATCCGGGACAAGAAATCAGCCCCAGCATTTT. Protein product: CASSARSGTRNQPQHF. Filled out from reference TRBV19 and TRBJ1-5, the complete variable domain reads DGGITQSPKYLFRKEGQNVTLSCEQNLNHDAMYWYRQDPGQGLRLIYYSQIVNDFQKGDIAEGYSVSREKKESFPLTVTSAQKNPTAFYLCASSARSGTRNQPQHFGDGTRLSIL.

The chain links TRBV7-9 to TRBJ1-1, with 11 bases lining up with TRBD1. The CDR3 consists of 17 residues. V shed 4 bases and J 4 bases; nucleotides not matched to a gene: 11. From germline, CDR1 is SEHNR and CDR2 FQNEAQ (reference sequence). The CDR3, as DNA: TGTGCCAGCAGCTCACTACCGGGACAGGGGGGAGGCACTGAAGCTTTCTTT. Protein: CASSSLPGQGGGTEAFF.

The chain combines TRBV28 with TRBJ1-1; TRBD1 agrees at 7 bases. The CDR3 spans 17 residues. Germline V lookup: CDR1 MDHEN, CDR2 SYDVKM. J gave up 3 bases and V 2 bases, and 12 bases lay outside the gene matches. CDR3 sequence: CASSLLLTGYLHTEAFF. For the CDR3, the DNA is TGTGCCAGCAGTTTACTCCTGACAGGGTATTTGCACACTGAAGCTTTCTTT.

The chain recombines TRBV18 with TRBJ2-1; the D gene is possibly TRBD1 (5 bases). V was shortened by 6 bases and J by 3 bases, with 12 bases between the two germline ends. Germline-derived CDR1 and CDR2 are KGHSH and LQKENI. This CDR3 is 14 amino acids long. The CDR3 DNA follows: TGTGCCAGCTCGCCCCGACAGTTCTACAATGAGCAGTTCTTC. Protein sequence: CASSPRQFYNEQFF.

V and J are TRBV10-3 and TRBJ2-1; 7 positions agree with TRBD2. This CDR3 is 18 amino acids long. Unmatched junction bases numbered 19, after V lost 3 bases and J lost 8 bases. CDR1 is ENHRY and CDR2 is SYGVKD in the germline V gene. Written as DNA, the CDR3 is TGTGCCATCAGTGATAGGGGTAGGGGCGGGAGCATCAGCGATGAGCAGTTCTTC. This gives the protein CAISDRGRGGSISDEQFF.

This clone was seen a few times. This chain joins TRBV19 and TRBJ2-5; maybe TRBD2 (7 bases). From germline, CDR1 is LNHDA and CDR2 SQIVND (reference sequence). The CDR3 extends over 16 amino acids. V lost 3 bases, J lost 1 base, and 15 bases lay in between. The CDR3, as DNA: TGTGCCAGTAGTATTGGGGGGGCGATCCCCCAAGAGACCCAGTACTTC. Protein: CASSIGGAIPQETQYF.